This T cell receptor (beta chain) was found in a study of blood T cells in healthy people across ages. Study-wide results and limits: The fall in TCR beta diversity per million T cells was roughly linear with age. Naive T cell percentage showed a strong correlation with TCR beta diversity.

V was shortened by 4 bases and J by 4 bases, with 16 bases between the two germline ends. Per the germline V gene, CDR1 is SGHDN and CDR2 is FVKESK. The CDR3 loop spans 15 amino acids. Comment on this clonotype: Its specificity is not known.

Combining a sample-barcoded 5' primer with a J-beta primer mix, a second PCR ran for about 7 to 11 cycles. Any given sample supplied a minimum of 2.5 million CDR3-containing paired-end reads. From the 5' RACE reads, TCRdb called clonotypes with MiXCR, one entry per CDR3 protein. This table has over 1,300,000 distinct CDR3 sequences, approximately 59% appearing once. Total RNA was extracted at no less than 6 micrograms per sample. The clonotype comes from a man in his late teens or twenties in good health. Sequenced material: blood. This chain uses TRBV14 with TRBJ1-2; a weak D match, TRBD1 (5 bases). The CDR3 DNA reads as TGTGCCAGCAGCCCGCGCGGGGGATCGGGCTATGGCTACACCTTC. Residues: CASSPRGGSGYGYTF. Complete variable domain (other parts from reference TRBV14 and TRBJ1-2): EAGVTQFPSHSVIEKGQTVTLRCDPISGHDNLYWYRRVMGKEIKFLLHFVKESKQDESGMPNNRFLAERTGGTYSTLKVQPAELEDSGVYFCASSPRGGSGYGYTFGSGTRLTVV.